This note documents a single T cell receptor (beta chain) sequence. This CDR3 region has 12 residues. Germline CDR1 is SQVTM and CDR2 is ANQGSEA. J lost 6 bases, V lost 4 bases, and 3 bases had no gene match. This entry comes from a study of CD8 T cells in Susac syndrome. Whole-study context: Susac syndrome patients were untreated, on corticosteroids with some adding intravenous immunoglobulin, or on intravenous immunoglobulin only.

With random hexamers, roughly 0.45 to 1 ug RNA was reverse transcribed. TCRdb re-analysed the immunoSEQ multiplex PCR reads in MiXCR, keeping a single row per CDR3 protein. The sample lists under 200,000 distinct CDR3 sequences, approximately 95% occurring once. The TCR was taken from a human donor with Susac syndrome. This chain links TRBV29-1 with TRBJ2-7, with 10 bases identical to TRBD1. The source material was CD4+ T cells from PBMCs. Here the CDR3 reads CSVGQGAAEQYF. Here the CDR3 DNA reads TGCAGCGTTGGACAGGGGGCTGCCGAGCAGTACTTC.